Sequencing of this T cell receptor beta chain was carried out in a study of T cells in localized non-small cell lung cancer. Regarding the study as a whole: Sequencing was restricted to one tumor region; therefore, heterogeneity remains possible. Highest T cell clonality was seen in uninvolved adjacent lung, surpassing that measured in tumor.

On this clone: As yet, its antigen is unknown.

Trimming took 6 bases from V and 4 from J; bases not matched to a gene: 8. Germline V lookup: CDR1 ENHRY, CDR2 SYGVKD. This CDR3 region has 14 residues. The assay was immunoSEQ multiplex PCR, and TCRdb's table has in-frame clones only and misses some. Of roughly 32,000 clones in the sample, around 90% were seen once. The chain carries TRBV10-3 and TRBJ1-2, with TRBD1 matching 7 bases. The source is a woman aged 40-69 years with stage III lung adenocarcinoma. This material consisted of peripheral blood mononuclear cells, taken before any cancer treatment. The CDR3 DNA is TGTGCCATCAGGGACAGGTCTGACACCTATGGCTACACCTTC. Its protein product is CAIRDRSDTYGYTF.